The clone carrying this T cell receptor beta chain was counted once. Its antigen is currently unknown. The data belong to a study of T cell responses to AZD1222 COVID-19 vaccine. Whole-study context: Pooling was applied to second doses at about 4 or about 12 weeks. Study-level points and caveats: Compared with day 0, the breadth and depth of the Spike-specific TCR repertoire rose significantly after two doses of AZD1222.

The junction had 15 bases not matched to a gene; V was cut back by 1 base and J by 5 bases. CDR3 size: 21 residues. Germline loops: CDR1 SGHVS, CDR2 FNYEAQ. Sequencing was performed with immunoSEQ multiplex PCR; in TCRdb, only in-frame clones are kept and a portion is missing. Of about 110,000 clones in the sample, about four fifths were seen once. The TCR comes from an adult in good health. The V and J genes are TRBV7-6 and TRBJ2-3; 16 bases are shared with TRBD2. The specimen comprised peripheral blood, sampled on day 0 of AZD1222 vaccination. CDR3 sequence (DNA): TGTGCCAGCAGCTTAGGCACGTTTAAGGGACTAGCGGGAGGGCCCGGAGATACGCAGTATTTT. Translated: CASSLGTFKGLAGGPGDTQYF.